Sequencing of this T cell receptor (beta chain) was carried out in a study of T cells in Graves' hyperthyroidism and ophthalmopathy. RNA transcripts provided the source from which TCR beta CDR3 regions were amplified. In the first-round RT-PCR of the TCR CDR3, the HTBI primer set was used. TCRdb itself ran the multiplex PCR reads through MiXCR, one entry per CDR3 protein. The repertoire consists of about 270,000 distinct CDR3 sequences, with roughly 22% occurring once and the leading ten covering about 60%. V lost 5 bases to trimming and J lost 0 bases, with 8 bases between them. CDR3 length: 14 amino acids.

The chain carries TRBV12-3 or TRBV12-4 and TRBJ1-5, with D possibly TRBD1 on 5 matching bases. The receptor was isolated from a young man with Graves' ophthalmopathy. Specimen: blood. The CDR3 nucleotides read TGTGCCAGCAGTCGGACAACTAGCAATCAGCCCCAGCATTTT. As protein: CASSRTTSNQPQHF.